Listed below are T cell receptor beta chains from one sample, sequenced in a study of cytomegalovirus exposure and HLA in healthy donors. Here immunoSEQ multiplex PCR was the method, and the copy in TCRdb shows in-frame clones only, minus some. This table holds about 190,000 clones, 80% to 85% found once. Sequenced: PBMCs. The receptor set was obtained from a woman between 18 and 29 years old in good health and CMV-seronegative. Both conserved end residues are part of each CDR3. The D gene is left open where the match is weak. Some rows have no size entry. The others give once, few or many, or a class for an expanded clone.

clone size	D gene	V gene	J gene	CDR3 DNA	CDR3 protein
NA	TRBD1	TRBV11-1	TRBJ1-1	TGTGCCAGCAGCTACAAAGAGGGACAGCTCACTGAAGCTTTCTTT	CASSYKEGQLTEAFF
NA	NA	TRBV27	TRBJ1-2	TGTGCCAGCAGCCGGGAACAGTCCGTATATGGCTACACCTTC	CASSREQSVYGYTF
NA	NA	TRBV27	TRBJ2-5	TGTGCCAGCAGTTTATCAAGGGGTCAAGAGACCCAGTACTTC	CASSLSRGQETQYF
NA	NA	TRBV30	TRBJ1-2	TGTGCCGGACATCAAGACAGCCACTACACCTTC	CAGHQDSHYTF
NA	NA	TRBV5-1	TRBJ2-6	TGCGCCAGCAGCTTACTAGGGTGGGCTGGGGCCAACGTCCTGACTTTC	CASSLLGWAGANVLTF
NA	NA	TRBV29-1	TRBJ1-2	TGCAGCGCAGATGAGGCGGCCTATGGCTACACCTTC	CSADEAAYGYTF
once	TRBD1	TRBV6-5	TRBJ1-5	TGTGCCAGCAGTTACTCGGTCCAGGGGGGACAGCCCCAGCATTTT	CASSYSVQGGQPQHF
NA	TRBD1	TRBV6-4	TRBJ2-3	TGTGCCAGCAGTCTACAGGGGGGTACGCAGTATTTT	CASSLQGGTQYF
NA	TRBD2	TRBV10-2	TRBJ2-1	TGCGCCAGCGGGGGTACTAGCGGGCAGCGAGAGCAGTTCTTC	CASGGTSGQREQFF
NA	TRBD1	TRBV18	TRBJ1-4	TGTGCCAGCTCACCAGGACAGGGCTTGAATGAAAAACTGTTTTTT	CASSPGQGLNEKLFF
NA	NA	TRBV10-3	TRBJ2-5	TGTGCCATCGCCACAGGGTCGTCCCAAGAGACCCAGTACTTC	CAIATGSSQETQYF
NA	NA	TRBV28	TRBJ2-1	TGTGCCAGCCGGGTAGTACATTACAATGAGCAGTTCTTC	CASRVVHYNEQFF
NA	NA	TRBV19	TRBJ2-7	TGTGCCAGTAGACGGGGAGGCGTGGAGTACTTC	CASRRGGVEYF
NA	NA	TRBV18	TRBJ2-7	TGTGCCAGCTCACTTGACAGCTTAAACTACGAGCAGTACTTC	CASSLDSLNYEQYF
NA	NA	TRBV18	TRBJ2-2	TGTGCCAGCTCACCACCCAACAGGAACACCGGGGAGCTGTTTTTT	CASSPPNRNTGELFF
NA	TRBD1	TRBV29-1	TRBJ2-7	TGCAGCGTTGCTTTGGACAGGGGGCTCTACGAGCAGTACTTC	CSVALDRGLYEQYF
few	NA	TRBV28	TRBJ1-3	TGTGCCAGCAGTTTTGGGGGGTCGGAAAACACCATATATTTT	CASSFGGSENTIYF
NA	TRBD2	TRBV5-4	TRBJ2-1	TGTGCCAGCAGCGGAGAAGCGGGAGGGCCTCATGAGCAGTTCTTC	CASSGEAGGPHEQFF
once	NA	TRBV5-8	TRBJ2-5	TGTGCCAGCAGCTTTTGGCCCCCCCGGCAGGCCCAGGAGACCCAGTACTTC	CASSFWPPRQAQETQYF
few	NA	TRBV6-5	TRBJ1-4	TGTGCCAGCAGTTTCAGTTTCGCAACTAATGAAAAACTGTTTTTT	CASSFSFATNEKLFF
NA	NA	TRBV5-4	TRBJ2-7	TGTGCCAGCAGCACTAGCTCCGAGCAGTACTTC	CASSTSSEQYF
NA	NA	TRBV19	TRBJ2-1	TGTGCCAGTAGTATCCAGGGGAATAGCGATGAGCAGTTCTTC	CASSIQGNSDEQFF
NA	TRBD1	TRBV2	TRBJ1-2	TGTGCCAGCAGTGAAAGGACAGGAAACTATGGCTACACCTTC	CASSERTGNYGYTF
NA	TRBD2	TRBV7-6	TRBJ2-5	TGTGCCAGCAGCTCTAGCGGGGGGGCCGGGGAGACCCAGTACTTC	CASSSSGGAGETQYF
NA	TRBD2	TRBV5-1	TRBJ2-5	TGCGCCAGCAGCACCTCTAGCGGGATACAAGAGACCCAGTACTTC	CASSTSSGIQETQYF
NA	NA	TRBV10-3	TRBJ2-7	TGTGCCACCGGAGCAGGGGGGCCGACCTCCTACGAGCAGTACTTC	CATGAGGPTSYEQYF
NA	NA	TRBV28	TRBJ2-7	TGTGCCAGCAGTTTAGGCCACTACGAGCAGTACTTC	CASSLGHYEQYF
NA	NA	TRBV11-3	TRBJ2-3	TGTGCCAGCAGCTTAGAAATGGGCGCAGATACGCAGTATTTT	CASSLEMGADTQYF
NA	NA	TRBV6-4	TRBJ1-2	TGTGCCAGCAGTGACAGGGAGAGGAATGGCTACACCTTC	CASSDRERNGYTF
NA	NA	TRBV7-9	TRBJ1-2	TGTGCCAGCAGCTTGGGGGGTCGGGACTATGGCTACACCTTC	CASSLGGRDYGYTF
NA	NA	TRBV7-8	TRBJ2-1	TGTGCCAGCAGCTTAGCCCGGGTAAGTCGCGATGAGCAGTTCTTC	CASSLARVSRDEQFF
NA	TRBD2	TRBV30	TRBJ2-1	TGTGCCTCCGGAGGGGTAGCGGGAGGAGTATCCTACAATGAGCAGTTCTTC	CASGGVAGGVSYNEQFF
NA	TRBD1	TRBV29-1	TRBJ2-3	TGCAGCGCAGGACAGGGTGAAGATACGCAGTATTTT	CSAGQGEDTQYF
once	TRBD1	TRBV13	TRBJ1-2	TGTGCCAGCAGCCCGCCGGGACAGGGCTATGGCTACACCTTC	CASSPPGQGYGYTF
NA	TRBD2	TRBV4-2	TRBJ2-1	TGTGCCAGCAGCCAAGATCTTGACGGGACTAAGGCCAATGAGCAGTTCTTC	CASSQDLDGTKANEQFF
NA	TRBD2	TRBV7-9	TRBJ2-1	TGTTCCAGCAGTCGAAGGACTAGCGGGGACAATGAGCAGTTCTTC	CSSSRRTSGDNEQFF
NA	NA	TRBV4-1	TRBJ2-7	TGCGCCAGCAGCCAAGGAGGGCCCTCCTACGAGCAGTACTTC	CASSQGGPSYEQYF
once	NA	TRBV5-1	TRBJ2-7	TGCGCCAGCAGCTTGGATAACACATACGAGCAGTACTTC	CASSLDNTYEQYF
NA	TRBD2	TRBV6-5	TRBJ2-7	TGTGCCAGCACCTTTAGCGGGAGAAGCGAGCAGTACTTC	CASTFSGRSEQYF
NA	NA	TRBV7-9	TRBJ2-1	TGTGCCAGCATCCTTCCTAACAGGGGGGGATACAATGAGCAGTTCTTC	CASILPNRGGYNEQFF
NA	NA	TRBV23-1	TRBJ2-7	TGCGCCAGCAGTCAATGGGGCCTCTGCGGGACAGTAACCTACGAGCAGTACTTC	CASSQWGLCGTVTYEQYF
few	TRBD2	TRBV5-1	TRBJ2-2	TGCGCCAGCAGCCGCACTAGCGGGAGCGCCGGGGAGCTGTTTTTT	CASSRTSGSAGELFF
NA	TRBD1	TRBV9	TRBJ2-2	TGTGCCAGCAGCGCCAGGGGGCGGGACACCGGGGAGCTGTTTTTT	CASSARGRDTGELFF
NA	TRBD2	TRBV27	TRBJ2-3	TGTGCCAGCAGTTTATCGGCCAGCGGGGTCACAGATACGCAGTATTTT	CASSLSASGVTDTQYF
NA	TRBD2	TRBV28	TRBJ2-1	TGTGCCAGCAAACTAGCGGGAGGGGTCTACAATGAGCAGTTCTTC	CASKLAGGVYNEQFF
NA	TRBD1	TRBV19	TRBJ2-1	TGTGCCAGTAGTATGGGGGACAGGGGGCGCACCCATGAGCAGTTCTTC	CASSMGDRGRTHEQFF
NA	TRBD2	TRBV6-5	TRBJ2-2	TGTGCCAGCAGCCTAACTAGCGGATACACCGGGGAGCTGTTTTTT	CASSLTSGYTGELFF
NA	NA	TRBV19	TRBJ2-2	TGTGCCAGTAGTTCAGGAAGGACCGGGGAGCTGTTTTTT	CASSSGRTGELFF
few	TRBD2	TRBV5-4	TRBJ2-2	TGTGCCAGCAGCATGGGACTAGCGGGAGGGCCCGGGGAGCTGTTTTTT	CASSMGLAGGPGELFF
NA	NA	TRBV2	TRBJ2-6	TGTGCCAGCAGTGGAGGGCTCTCTGGGGCCAACGTCCTGACTTTC	CASSGGLSGANVLTF
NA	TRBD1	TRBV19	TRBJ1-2	TGTGCCAGTAGTTTAAACCGGGACAGGGTTTATGGCTACACCTTC	CASSLNRDRVYGYTF
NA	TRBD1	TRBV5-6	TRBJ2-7	TGTGCCAGCAGCCGCGACAGGGGCTACGAGCAGTACTTC	CASSRDRGYEQYF
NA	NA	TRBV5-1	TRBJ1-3	TGCGCCAGCAGCGGCTTGGGGGGCTCTGGAAACACCATATATTTT	CASSGLGGSGNTIYF
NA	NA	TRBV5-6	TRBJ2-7	TGTGCCAGCAGCTTGGGCGTTGCCTACGAGCAGTACTTC	CASSLGVAYEQYF
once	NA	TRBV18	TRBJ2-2	TGTGCCAGCTCCCTTACATCCACCGGGGAGCTGTTTTTT	CASSLTSTGELFF
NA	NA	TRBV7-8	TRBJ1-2	TGTGCCAGCAGCTTAGACGGGGGGCTTGGCTATGGCTACACCTTC	CASSLDGGLGYGYTF
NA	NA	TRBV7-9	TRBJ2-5	TGTGCCAGCAGCTTAGCCCTTGTTCTGGAGACCCAGTACTTC	CASSLALVLETQYF
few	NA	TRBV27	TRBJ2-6	TGTGCCAGCAGCCTCTCTGGGGCCAACGTCCTGACTTTC	CASSLSGANVLTF